The TCR beta chain described here comes from a study of cytomegalovirus exposure and HLA in healthy donors. V lost 5 bases to trimming and J lost 0 bases; unmatched junction nucleotides: 11. The germline V gene has CDR1 SEHNR and CDR2 FQNEAQ (reference sequence). The CDR3 spans 17 residues. Both 60 Vbeta primers and 13 Jbeta primers went into the PCR. Libraries were prepared by immunoSEQ multiplex PCR; TCRdb keeps only in-frame clonotypes and omits some of them. Of about 200,000 clones listed, 65% to 85% are singletons. This clonotype was obtained from a man in his fifties in good health and CMV-seronegative. The chain employs TRBV7-9 and TRBJ2-7; the match to TRBD2 covers 9 bases. The sequencing sample was made of PBMCs. CDR3 loop: CASSPSSGRRNSYEQYF. The CDR3 coding sequence is TGTGCCAGCAGCCCCAGCAGCGGGAGGCGGAACTCCTACGAGCAGTACTTC.